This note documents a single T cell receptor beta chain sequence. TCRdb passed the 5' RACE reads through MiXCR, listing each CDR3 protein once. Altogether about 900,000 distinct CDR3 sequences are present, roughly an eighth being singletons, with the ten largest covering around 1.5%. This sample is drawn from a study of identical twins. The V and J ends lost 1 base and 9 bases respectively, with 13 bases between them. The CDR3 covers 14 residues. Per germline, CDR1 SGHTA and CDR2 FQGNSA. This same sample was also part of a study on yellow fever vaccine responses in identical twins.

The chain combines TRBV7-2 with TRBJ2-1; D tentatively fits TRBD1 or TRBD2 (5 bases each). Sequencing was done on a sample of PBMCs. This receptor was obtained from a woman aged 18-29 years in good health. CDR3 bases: TGTGCCAGCAGCTTAGGAGGTGGGGGTAGTGAGCAGTTCTTC. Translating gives CASSLGGGGSEQFF.